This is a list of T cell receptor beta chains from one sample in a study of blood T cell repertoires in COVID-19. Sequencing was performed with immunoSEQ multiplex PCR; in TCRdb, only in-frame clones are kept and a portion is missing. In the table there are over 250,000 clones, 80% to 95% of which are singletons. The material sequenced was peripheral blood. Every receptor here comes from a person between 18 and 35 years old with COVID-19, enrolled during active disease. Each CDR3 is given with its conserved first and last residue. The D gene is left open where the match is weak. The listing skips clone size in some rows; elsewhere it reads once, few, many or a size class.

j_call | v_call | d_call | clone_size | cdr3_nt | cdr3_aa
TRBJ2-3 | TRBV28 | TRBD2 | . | TGTGCCAGCAATCCGGGAGGGCCACTTTCGCCGCAGTATTTT | CASNPGGPLSPQYF
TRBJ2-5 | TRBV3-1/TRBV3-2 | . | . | TGTGCCAGCAGCCGGGCGGGCCTTGAAGAGACCCAGTACTTC | CASSRAGLEETQYF
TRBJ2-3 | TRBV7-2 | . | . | TGTGCCAGCAGCGATCTAGCTCCTGGGAGCACAGATACGCAGTATTTT | CASSDLAPGSTDTQYF
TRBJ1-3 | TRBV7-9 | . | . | TGTGCCAGCAGCCTAAATGTCGGGGGCTCTGGAAACACCATATATTTT | CASSLNVGGSGNTIYF
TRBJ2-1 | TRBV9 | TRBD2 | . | TGTGCCAGCAACCCGGGAGGAGACTCCTACAATGAGCAGTTCTTC | CASNPGGDSYNEQFF
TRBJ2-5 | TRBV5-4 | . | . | TGTGCCAGCAGCTTGGGCGGGCTCCAAGAGACCCAGTACTTC | CASSLGGLQETQYF
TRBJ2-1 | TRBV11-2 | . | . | TGTGCCAGCAGCTTAACCCCGAGCGATGAGCAGTTCTTC | CASSLTPSDEQFF
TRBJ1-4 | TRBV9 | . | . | TGTGCCAGCAGCGTAAAGGGGTTAACTAATGAAAAACTGTTTTTT | CASSVKGLTNEKLFF
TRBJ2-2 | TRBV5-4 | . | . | TGTGCCAGCAGCCCGCCCCCTCCACGGACCGGGGAGCTGTTTTTT | CASSPPPPRTGELFF
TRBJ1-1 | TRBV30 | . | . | TGTGCCTGGTCCGGGACATGGAGGACTGAAGCTTTCTTT | CAWSGTWRTEAFF
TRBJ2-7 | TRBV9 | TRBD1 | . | TGTGCCAGCAGCGTAGGAGACAGGGAAAACGAGCAGTACTTC | CASSVGDRENEQYF
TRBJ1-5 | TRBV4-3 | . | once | TGCGCCAGCAGCCAAGATAGAGGTAGTCAGCCCCAGCATTTT | CASSQDRGSQPQHF
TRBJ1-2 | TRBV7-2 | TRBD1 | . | TGTGCCAGCAGCTTAGGCACGGACAGGGGGCATGGCTACACCTTC | CASSLGTDRGHGYTF
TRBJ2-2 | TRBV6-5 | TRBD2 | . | TGTGCCAGCAGGACCGGGACTAGCGGCACCGGGGAGCTGTTTTTT | CASRTGTSGTGELFF
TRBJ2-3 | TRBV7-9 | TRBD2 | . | TGTGCCAGCAGCTTAAGGGAGGGGATGGAAGATACGCAGTATTTT | CASSLREGMEDTQYF
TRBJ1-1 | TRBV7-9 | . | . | TGTGCCAGCAGCTTCCAGGACACTGAAGCTTTCTTT | CASSFQDTEAFF
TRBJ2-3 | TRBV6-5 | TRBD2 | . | TGTGCCAGCAGTTACAAACTAGCGGGAGGCACAGATACGCAGTATTTT | CASSYKLAGGTDTQYF
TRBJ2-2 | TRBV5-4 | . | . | TGTGCCAGCAGCTCCGGGACATACACCGGGGAGCTGTTTTTT | CASSSGTYTGELFF
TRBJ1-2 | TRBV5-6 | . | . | TGTGCCAGCAGCTTGGAAATTGGTGCAGGGCTCGGCGGCCATGGCTACACCTTC | CASSLEIGAGLGGHGYTF
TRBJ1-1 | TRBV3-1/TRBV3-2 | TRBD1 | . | TGTGCCAGCAGCCAAGGACAGGGGAACACTGAAGCTTTCTTT | CASSQGQGNTEAFF
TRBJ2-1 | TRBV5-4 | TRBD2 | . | TGTGCCAGCAGCTTGGAAGCGGGATCCACAAAAAGGGGCAATGAGCAGTTCTTC | CASSLEAGSTKRGNEQFF
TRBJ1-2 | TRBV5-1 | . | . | TGCGCCAGCAGCTTAATCCAGGTAAAGGATGGCTACACCTTC | CASSLIQVKDGYTF
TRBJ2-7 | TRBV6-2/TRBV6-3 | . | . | TGTGCCAGCAGTTACCCTCTCCGACAGGCCAGCTCCTACGAGCAGTACTTC | CASSYPLRQASSYEQYF
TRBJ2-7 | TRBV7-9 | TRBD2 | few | TGTGCCAGCAGCTTTACTAGCGGGAATGGGTTCTCCTACGAGCAGTACTTC | CASSFTSGNGFSYEQYF
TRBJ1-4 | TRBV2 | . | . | TGTGCCAGCTCGGGGGAAACTAATGAAAAACTGTTTTTT | CASSGETNEKLFF
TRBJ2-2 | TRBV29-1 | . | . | TGCAGCGTCGGGGGACAGTCGAACACCGGGGAGCTGTTTTTT | CSVGGQSNTGELFF
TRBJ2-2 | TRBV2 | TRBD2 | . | TGTGCCAGCAGGCTTGGACTAGAAACCGGGGAGCTGTTTTTT | CASRLGLETGELFF
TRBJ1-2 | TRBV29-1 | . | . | TGCAGCGTTGAAGATCCGGAAGGGGATGCTAACTATGGCTACACCTTC | CSVEDPEGDANYGYTF
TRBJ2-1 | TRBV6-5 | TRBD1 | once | TGTGCCAGCACATTAGACAGGGGATTCTACAATGAGCAGTTCTTC | CASTLDRGFYNEQFF
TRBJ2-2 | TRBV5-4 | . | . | TGTGCCAGCAGCTTGGGTAGCACCGGGGAGCTGTTTTTT | CASSLGSTGELFF
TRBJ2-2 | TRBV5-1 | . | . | TGCGCCAGCAGCGCATTGCTCCAGGGGAGGGGGGCCGGGGAGCTGTTTTTT | CASSALLQGRGAGELFF
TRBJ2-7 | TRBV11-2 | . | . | TGTGCCAGCAGCTTAATATACGAGCAGTACTTC | CASSLIYEQYF
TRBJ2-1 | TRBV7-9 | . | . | TGTGCCAGCAGCCTCCGGACAGACGGGACTACTGTAGGCAATGAGCAGTTCTTC | CASSLRTDGTTVGNEQFF
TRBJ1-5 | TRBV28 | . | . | TGTGCCAGCAGTTTATTGGTGGGCTACGATCAGCCCCAGCATTTT | CASSLLVGYDQPQHF